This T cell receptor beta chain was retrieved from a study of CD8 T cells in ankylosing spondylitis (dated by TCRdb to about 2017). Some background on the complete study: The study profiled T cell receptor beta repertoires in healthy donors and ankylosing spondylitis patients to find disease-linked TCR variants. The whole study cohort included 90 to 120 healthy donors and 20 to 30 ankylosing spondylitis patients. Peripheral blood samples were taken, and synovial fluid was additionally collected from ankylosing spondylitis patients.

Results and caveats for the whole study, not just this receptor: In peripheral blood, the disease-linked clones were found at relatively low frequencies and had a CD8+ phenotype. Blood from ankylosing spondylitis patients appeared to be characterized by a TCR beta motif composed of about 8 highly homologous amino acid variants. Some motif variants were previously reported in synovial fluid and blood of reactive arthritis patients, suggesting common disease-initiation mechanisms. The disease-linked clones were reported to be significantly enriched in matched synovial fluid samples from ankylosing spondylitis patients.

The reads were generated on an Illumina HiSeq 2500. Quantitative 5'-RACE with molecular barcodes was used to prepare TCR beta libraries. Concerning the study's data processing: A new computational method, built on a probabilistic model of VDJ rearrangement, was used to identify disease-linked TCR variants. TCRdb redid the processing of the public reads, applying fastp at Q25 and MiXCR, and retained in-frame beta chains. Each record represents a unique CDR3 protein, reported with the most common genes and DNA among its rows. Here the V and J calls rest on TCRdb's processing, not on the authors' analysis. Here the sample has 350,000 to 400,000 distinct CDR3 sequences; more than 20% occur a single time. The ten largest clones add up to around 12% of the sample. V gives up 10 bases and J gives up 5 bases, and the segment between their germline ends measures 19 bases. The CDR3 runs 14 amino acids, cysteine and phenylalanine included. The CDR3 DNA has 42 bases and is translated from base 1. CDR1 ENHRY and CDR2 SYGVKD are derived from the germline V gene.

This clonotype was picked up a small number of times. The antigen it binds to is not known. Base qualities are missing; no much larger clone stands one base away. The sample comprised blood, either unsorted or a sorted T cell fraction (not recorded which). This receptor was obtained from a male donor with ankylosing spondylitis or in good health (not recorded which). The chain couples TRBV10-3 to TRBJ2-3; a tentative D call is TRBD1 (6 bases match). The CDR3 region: CATEQGWEIDTQYF. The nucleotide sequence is TGTGCCACCGAACAGGGTTGGGAGATAGATACGCAGTATTTT.